The clone carrying this T cell receptor (beta chain) turned up a few times. The data were obtained in a study of blood T cell repertoires in COVID-19. Study overall: Acute and convalescent COVID-19 samples came from the United States, Italy and Spain.

Produced via immunoSEQ multiplex PCR; TCRdb's table is partial and in-frame only. The sample has about 200,000 clones; approximately 84% are singletons. The sample consisted of peripheral blood. This clonotype was sampled from a human donor with acute or convalescent COVID-19. The donor label of this sample is uncertain.

CDR3 coding DNA: TGTGCCAGCAGCTTGGTTGGAAGGGGGCCTGGAAACACCATATATTTT. Translating it yields CASSLVGRGPGNTIYF. The chain joins TRBV5-8 to TRBJ1-3; 7 bases map to TRBD1. This CDR3 is 16 amino acids long. Germline-derived CDR1 and CDR2 are SGHTS and YDEGEE. V was clipped by 0 bases and J by 2 bases; unmatched bases: 5.